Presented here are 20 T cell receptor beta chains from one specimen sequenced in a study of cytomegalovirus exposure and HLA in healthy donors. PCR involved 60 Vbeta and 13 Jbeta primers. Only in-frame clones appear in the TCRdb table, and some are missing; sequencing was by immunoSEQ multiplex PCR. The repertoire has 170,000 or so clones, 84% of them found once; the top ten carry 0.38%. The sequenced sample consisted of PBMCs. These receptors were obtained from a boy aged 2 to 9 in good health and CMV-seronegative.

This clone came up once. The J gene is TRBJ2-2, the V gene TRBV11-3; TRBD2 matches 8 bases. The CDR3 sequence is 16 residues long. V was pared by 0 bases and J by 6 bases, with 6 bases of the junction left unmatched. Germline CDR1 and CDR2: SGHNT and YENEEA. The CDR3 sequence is CASSLEGTRLSGELFF. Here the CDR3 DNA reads TGTGCCAGCAGCTTAGAAGGGACTAGGTTATCCGGGGAGCTGTTTTTT. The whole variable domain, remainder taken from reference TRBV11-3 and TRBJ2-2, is EAGVVQSPRYKIIEKKQPVAFWCNPISGHNTLYWYLQNLGQGPELLIRYENEEAVDDSQLPKDRFSAERLKGVDSTLKIQPAELGDSAVYLCASSLEGTRLSGELFFGEGSRLTVL.

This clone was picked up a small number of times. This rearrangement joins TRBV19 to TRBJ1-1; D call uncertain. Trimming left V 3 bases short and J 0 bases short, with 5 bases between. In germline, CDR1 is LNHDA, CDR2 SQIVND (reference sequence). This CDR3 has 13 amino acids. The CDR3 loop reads CASSIEMNTEAFF. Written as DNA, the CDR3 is TGTGCCAGTAGTATCGAGATGAACACTGAAGCTTTCTTT.

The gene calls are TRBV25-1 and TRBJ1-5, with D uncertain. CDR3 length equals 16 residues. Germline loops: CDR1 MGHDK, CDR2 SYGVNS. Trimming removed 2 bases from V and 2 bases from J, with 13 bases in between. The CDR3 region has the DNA TGTGCCAGCAGTGAAAGTATTCCGGGAGGCAATCAGCCCCAGCATTTT. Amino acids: CASSESIPGGNQPQHF.

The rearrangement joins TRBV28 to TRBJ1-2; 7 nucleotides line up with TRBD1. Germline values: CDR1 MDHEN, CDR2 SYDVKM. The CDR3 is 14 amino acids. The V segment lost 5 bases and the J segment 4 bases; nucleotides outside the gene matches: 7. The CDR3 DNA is TGTGCCAGCAGTACAGGACAGGTTGTCTATGGCTACACCTTC. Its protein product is CASSTGQVVYGYTF.

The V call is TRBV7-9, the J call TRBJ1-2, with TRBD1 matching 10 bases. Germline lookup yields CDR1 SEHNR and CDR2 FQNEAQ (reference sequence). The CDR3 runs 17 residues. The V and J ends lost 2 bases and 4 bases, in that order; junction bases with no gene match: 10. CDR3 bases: TGTGCCAGCAGCTTACCAACTCCGACAGGGGGCATCTATGGCTACACCTTC. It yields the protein CASSLPTPTGGIYGYTF.

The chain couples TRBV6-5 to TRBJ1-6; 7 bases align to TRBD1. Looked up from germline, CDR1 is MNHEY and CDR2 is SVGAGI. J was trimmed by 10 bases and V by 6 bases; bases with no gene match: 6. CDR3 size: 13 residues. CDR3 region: CASRRPGGSPLHF. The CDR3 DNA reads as TGTGCCAGCAGACGCCCAGGGGGATCACCCCTCCACTTT.

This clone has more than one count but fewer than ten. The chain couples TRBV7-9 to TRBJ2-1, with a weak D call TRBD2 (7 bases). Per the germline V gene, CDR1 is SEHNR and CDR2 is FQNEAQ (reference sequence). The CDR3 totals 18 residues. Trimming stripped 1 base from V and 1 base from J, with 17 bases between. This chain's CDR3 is CASSLELAQRGSYNEQFF. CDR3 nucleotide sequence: TGTGCCAGCAGCTTAGAACTAGCGCAGAGGGGGTCCTACAATGAGCAGTTCTTC.

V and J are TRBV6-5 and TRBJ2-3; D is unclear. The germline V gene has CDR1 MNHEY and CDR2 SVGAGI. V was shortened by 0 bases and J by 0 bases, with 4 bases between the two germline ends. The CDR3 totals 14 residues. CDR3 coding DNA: TGTGCCAGCAGTTACTCGACTAGCACAGATACGCAGTATTTT. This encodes CASSYSTSTDTQYF.

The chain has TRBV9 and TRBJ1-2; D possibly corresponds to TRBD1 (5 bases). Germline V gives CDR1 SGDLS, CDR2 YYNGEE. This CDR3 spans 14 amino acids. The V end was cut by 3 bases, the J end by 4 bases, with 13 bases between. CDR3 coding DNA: TGTGCCAGCAGCGGGACAACAAATTCCTATGGCTACACCTTC. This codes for CASSGTTNSYGYTF.

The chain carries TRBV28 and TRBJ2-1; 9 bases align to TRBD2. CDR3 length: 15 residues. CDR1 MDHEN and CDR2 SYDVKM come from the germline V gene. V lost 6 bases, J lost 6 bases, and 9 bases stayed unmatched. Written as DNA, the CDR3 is TGTGCCAGCAGAACCGGGTGGCGGGAGGGCAATGAGCAGTTCTTC. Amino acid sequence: CASRTGWREGNEQFF.

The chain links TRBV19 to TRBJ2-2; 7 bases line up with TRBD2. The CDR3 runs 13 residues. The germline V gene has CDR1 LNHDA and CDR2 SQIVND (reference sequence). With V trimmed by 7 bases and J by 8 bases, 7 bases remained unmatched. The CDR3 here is CASTIVSGGELFF. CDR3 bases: TGTGCCAGTACGATCGTTAGCGGGGGGGAGCTGTTTTTT.

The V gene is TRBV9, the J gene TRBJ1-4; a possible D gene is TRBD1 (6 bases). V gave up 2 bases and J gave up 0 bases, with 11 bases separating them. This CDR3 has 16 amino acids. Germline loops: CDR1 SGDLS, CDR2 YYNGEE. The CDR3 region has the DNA TGTGCCAGCAGCGTCGGACAGCTTGCAACTAATGAAAAACTGTTTTTT. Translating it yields CASSVGQLATNEKLFF.

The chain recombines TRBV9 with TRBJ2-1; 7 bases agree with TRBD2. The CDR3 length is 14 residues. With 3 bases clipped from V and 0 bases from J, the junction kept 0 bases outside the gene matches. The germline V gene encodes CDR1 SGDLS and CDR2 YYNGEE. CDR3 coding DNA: TGTGCCAGCAGCGGCGGGAGCTCCTACAATGAGCAGTTCTTC. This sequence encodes CASSGGSSYNEQFF.

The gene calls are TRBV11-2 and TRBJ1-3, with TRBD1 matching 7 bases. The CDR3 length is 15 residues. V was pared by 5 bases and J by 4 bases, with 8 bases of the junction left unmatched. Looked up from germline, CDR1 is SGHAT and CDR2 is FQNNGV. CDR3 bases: TGTGCCAGCAGCCTCTTAGGGACAGAAGGAAACACCATATATTTT. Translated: CASSLLGTEGNTIYF.

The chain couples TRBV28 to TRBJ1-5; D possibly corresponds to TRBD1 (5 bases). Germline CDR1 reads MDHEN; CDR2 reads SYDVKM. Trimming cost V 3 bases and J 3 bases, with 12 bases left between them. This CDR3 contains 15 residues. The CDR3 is CASSFRGGNNQPQHF. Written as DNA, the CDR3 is TGTGCCAGCAGTTTCCGGGGGGGGAACAATCAGCCCCAGCATTTT.

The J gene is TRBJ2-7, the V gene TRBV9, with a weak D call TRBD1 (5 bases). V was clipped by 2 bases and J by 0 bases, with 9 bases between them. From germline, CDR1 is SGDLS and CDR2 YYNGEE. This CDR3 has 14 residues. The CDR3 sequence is CASSVTVTSYEQYF. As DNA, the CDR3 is TGTGCCAGCAGCGTGACAGTGACCTCCTACGAGCAGTACTTC. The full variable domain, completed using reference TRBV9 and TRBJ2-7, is DSGVTQTPKHLITATGQRVTLRCSPRSGDLSVYWYQQSLDQGLQFLIQYYNGEERAKGNILERFSAQQFPDLHSELNLSSLELGDSALYFCASSVTVTSYEQYFGPGTRLTVT.

CDR3 coding DNA: TGCGCCAGCAGCCATAGTACAGGGGCCTCGTACGAGCAGTACTTC. It is translated as CASSHSTGASYEQYF. The genes are TRBV4-1 and TRBJ2-7, with 7 bases aligning to TRBD1. CDR1 and CDR2 from the germline V gene are MGHRA and YSYEKL. Trimming removed 3 bases from V and 4 bases from J; junction bases left unmatched: 9. The CDR3 covers 15 residues.

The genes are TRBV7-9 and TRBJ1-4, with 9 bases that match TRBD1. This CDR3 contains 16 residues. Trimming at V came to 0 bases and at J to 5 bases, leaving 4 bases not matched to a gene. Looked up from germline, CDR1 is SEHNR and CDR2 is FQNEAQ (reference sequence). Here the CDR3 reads CASSLAAGQGNEKLFF. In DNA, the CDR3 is TGTGCCAGCAGCTTAGCGGCGGGACAGGGAAATGAAAAACTGTTTTTT.

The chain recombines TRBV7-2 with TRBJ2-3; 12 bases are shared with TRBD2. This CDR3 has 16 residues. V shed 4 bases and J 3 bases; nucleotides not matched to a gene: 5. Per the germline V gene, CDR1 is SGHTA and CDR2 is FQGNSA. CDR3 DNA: TGTGCCAGCAGCTCCCTGACTAGCGGGAGAACAGATACGCAGTATTTT. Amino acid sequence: CASSSLTSGRTDTQYF.

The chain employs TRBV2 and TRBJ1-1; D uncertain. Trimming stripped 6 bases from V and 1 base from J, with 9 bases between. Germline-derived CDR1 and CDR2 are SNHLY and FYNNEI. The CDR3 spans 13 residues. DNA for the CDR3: TGTGCCAGCAGCGCTACCCAGAACACTGAAGCTTTCTTT. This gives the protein CASSATQNTEAFF.